The TCR beta chain described here comes from a study of blood T cell repertoires in COVID-19. Study-wide background: The United States, Italy and Spain supplied acute and convalescent COVID-19 samples.

Produced via immunoSEQ multiplex PCR; TCRdb's table is partial and in-frame only. This table has about 250,000 clones, 70% to 90% appearing once. CDR1 and CDR2 from the germline V gene are LGHDT and YNNKEL (reference sequence). The CDR3 is made up of 15 amino acids. J lost 6 bases, V lost 1 base, and 5 bases had no gene match. Cohort placement rested on clinical history that participants reported themselves. Sequencing was performed on PBMCs or T cells enriched from blood (not recorded which). This receptor was obtained from a man aged 35-49 years who had recovered from COVID-19. The chain uses TRBV3-1 (or the pseudogene TRBV3-2) and TRBJ2-1; 8 bases fit TRBD1. The CDR3, as DNA: TGTGCCAGCAGCCAAGGGGGACAGGTAGTCAATGAGCAGTTCTTC. Its translation is CASSQGGQVVNEQFF.